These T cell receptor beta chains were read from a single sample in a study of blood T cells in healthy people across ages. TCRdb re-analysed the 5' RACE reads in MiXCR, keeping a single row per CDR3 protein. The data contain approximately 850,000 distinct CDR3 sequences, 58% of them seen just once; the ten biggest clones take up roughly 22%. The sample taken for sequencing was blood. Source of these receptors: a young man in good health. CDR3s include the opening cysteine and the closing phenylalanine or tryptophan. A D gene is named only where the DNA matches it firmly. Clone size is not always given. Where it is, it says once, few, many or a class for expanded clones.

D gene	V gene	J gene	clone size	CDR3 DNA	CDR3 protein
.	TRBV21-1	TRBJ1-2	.	TGTGCCACCACCCAGGGTAGTTATGGCTACACCTTC	CATTQGSYGYTF
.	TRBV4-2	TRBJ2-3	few	TGTGCCAGCAGCCAAGGAGGGGCCGGGGATACGCAGTATTTT	CASSQGGAGDTQYF
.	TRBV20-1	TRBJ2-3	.	TGCAGTGCTAGCGTTGCCCCAGATACGCAGTATTTT	CSASVAPDTQYF
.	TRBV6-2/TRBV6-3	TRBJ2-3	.	TGTGCCAGCAGTCAACGAATCACAGATACGCAGTATTTT	CASSQRITDTQYF
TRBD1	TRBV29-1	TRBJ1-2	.	TGCAGCGCCGGACAGGGGAAAGGTAATAGCTACACCTTC	CSAGQGKGNSYTF
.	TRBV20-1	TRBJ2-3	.	TGCAGTGCTGGAATACAGGGTGGAACAGATACGCAGTATTTT	CSAGIQGGTDTQYF
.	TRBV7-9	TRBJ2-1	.	TGTGCCAGCAGCCCTAGCCGGGGTGAGCAGTTCTTC	CASSPSRGEQFF
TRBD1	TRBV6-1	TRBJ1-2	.	TGTGCCAGCAACCGAGGGGGCGCAGATGGCTACACCTTC	CASNRGGADGYTF
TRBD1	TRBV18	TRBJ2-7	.	TGTGCCAGCTCACCAAGCGGGACAGGGGGCTCTAGCGAGCAGTACTTC	CASSPSGTGGSSEQYF
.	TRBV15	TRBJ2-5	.	TGTGCCACCAGCAGAGATTTAGTTCGCGGAGAGACCCAGTACTTC	CATSRDLVRGETQYF
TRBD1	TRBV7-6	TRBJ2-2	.	TGTGCCAGCAGCTACGGACAGGGCACCGGGGAGCTGTTTTTT	CASSYGQGTGELFF
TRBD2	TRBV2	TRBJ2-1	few	TGTGCCAGCAGAGGGACTAGCGGGCCCGCGGGACAGTTCTTC	CASRGTSGPAGQFF
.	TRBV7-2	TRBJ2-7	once	TGTGCCAGCAGCTTTCTGTGGGAGAGCGCCTACGAGCAGTACTTC	CASSFLWESAYEQYF
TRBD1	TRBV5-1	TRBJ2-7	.	TGCGCCAGCAGCTTGCTTCCGGGACAGGCCTACGAGCAGTACTTC	CASSLLPGQAYEQYF
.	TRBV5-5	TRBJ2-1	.	TGTGCCAGCAGCTTGGGTAATCTAGGGTCCTACAATGAGCAGTTCTTC	CASSLGNLGSYNEQFF
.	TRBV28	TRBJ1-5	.	TGTGCCAGCAAGGGAACAGGGAGCAATCAGCCCCAGCATTTT	CASKGTGSNQPQHF
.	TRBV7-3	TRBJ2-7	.	TGTGCCAGCAATGCCTTTGTGGACGAGCAGTACTTC	CASNAFVDEQYF
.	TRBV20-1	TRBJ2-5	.	TGCAGTGCTGGGCTCCGCGGGGAGGATGAGCAGTACTTC	CSAGLRGEDEQYF
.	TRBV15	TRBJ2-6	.	TGTGCCACCAGCCGACGGACAGACCTCTGGGCCAACGTCCTGACTTTC	CATSRRTDLWANVLTF
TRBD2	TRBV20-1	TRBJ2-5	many	TGCAGTGCGGAAGCGGGGGCCTGGCAAGAGACCCAGTACTTC	CSAEAGAWQETQYF
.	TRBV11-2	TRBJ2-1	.	TGTGCCAGCAGCTTACCTAACCCGTCCTACAATGAGCAGTTCTTC	CASSLPNPSYNEQFF
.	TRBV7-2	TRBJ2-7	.	TGTGCCAGCAGCTTCGACCTACCCTACGAGCAGTACTTC	CASSFDLPYEQYF
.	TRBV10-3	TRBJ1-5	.	TGTGCCATCAGTGGTGAAGGCGGGGGAAATCAGCCCCAGCATTTT	CAISGEGGGNQPQHF
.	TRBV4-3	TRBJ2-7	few	TGCGCCAGCAGCCAAGGGAAAGGAGCTTCCTACGAGCAGTACTTC	CASSQGKGASYEQYF
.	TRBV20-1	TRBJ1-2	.	TGCAGTGCTAGAAGGACAGATCCCCGCTATGGCTACACCTTC	CSARRTDPRYGYTF
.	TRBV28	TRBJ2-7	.	TGTGCCAGCACCTTCGGCGGGCGATACGAGCAGTACTTC	CASTFGGRYEQYF
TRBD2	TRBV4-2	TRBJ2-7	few	TGTGCCAGCAGCCAAGGCCACCACGGGACTAGCGGGAGCTCCTACGAGCAGTACTTC	CASSQGHHGTSGSSYEQYF
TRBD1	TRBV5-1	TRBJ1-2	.	TGCGCCAGCAGCTTGGTCGTGACAGGGATGAGCTATGGCTACACCTTC	CASSLVVTGMSYGYTF
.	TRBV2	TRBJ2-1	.	TGTGCCAGCAGTGAAGTTCCGGGGACCGAACCCTACAATGAGCAGTTCTTC	CASSEVPGTEPYNEQFF
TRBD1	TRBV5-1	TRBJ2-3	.	TGCGCCAGCCGGGACAGAATCACAGATACGCAGTATTTT	CASRDRITDTQYF
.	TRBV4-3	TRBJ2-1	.	TGCGCCAGCAGCCAAGATGGGGATCTCTACAATGAGCAGTTCTTC	CASSQDGDLYNEQFF
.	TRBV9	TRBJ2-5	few	TGTGCCAGCAGCCCCAGGACTATGGAGACCCAGTACTTC	CASSPRTMETQYF
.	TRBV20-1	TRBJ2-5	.	TGCAGTGCTAGTGGTGGAATGCAAGAGACCCAGTACTTC	CSASGGMQETQYF
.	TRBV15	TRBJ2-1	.	TGTGCCACCAGCGGCCGGGACGGGACCTACAATGAGCAGTTCTTC	CATSGRDGTYNEQFF
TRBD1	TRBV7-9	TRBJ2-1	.	TGTGCCAGCAGCCCCTCGACAGGGACCCAGCAGTTCTTC	CASSPSTGTQQFF
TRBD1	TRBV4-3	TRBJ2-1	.	TGCGCCAGCAGCCAAGAGGGCCCCGGGACAGGGGCTTACAATGAGCAGTTCTTC	CASSQEGPGTGAYNEQFF